These T cell receptor beta chains were read from a single sample in a study of control samples from healthy donors and cancer patients. This table comes from immunoSEQ multiplex PCR, and its TCRdb copy is limited to in-frame clones, with some not included. This sample has around 68,000 clones; 75% to 90% occur once, and the top ten carry more than 12%. The specimen was blood. Receptors were obtained from a man in his forties or fifties in good health. The CDR3 runs from the conserved cysteine through the conserved F or W. D genes are given only for firm matches. Clone sizes are given selectively: once, few, many, or a class where the clone is expanded.

>TRBD1|TRBV7-9|.|TRBJ2-7
TGTGCCAGCAGCTTAGTCCCAGGGGGATACGAGCAGTACTTC
CASSLVPGGYEQYF
>TRBD1|TRBV7-2|few|TRBJ2-1
TGTGCCAGCAGCTTTGGTGGGCAGGGGGCAATTTTTGAGCAGTTCTTC
CASSFGGQGAIFEQFF
>.|TRBV24-1|.|TRBJ1-1
TGTGCCACCAGTCCCCGTGGACGGACTGAAGCTTTCTTT
CATSPRGRTEAFF
>TRBD1|TRBV2|once|TRBJ1-2
TGTGCCAGCAGTCAGGACAGGGGGCGCTGGGGTGGCGGCTACACCTTC
CASSQDRGRWGGGYTF
>TRBD1|TRBV7-9|.|TRBJ2-5
TGTGCCAGCAGCTACTCCGGGACAGAGAAATACTTC
CASSYSGTEKYF
>TRBD1|TRBV6-1|.|TRBJ1-1
TGTGCCAGCAGTCAAGATAGGACAGGAGCGAACACTGAAGCTTTCTTT
CASSQDRTGANTEAFF
>.|TRBV19|.|TRBJ2-7
TGTGCCAGTAGCCTTGGACTGTCCTACGAGCAGTACTTC
CASSLGLSYEQYF
>TRBD1|TRBV24-1|.|TRBJ2-1
TGTGCCACCAGTAGGGACAGAAGCTCCTACAATGAGCAGTTCTTC
CATSRDRSSYNEQFF
>TRBD2|TRBV11-3|.|TRBJ2-3
TGTGCCAGCAGCGCAGGGACTAGCGGCGATACGCAGTATTTT
CASSAGTSGDTQYF
>.|TRBV20-1|.|TRBJ1-2
TGCAGTGATACAGGGAATGGCTACACCTTC
CSDTGNGYTF
>.|TRBV25-1|.|TRBJ2-5
TGTGCCAGCAGTCAGGGGCCAGAGACCCAGTACTTC
CASSQGPETQYF
>.|TRBV12-3/TRBV12-4|.|TRBJ2-1
TGTGCCAGCAGTTCCCTTAGCAATGAGCAGTTCTTC
CASSSLSNEQFF
>TRBD2|TRBV19|.|TRBJ2-1
TGTGCCAGTAGTATAGGGACTAGCGGGATTTACAATGAGCAGTTCTTC
CASSIGTSGIYNEQFF
>.|TRBV16|once|TRBJ1-1
TGTGCCAGCAGCCCGGGGGGTAACACTGAAGCTTTCTTT
CASSPGGNTEAFF
>.|TRBV28|.|TRBJ1-5
TGTGCCAGCACCCTACCCTTAGGCAATCAGCCCCAGCATTTT
CASTLPLGNQPQHF
>.|TRBV29-1|.|TRBJ2-7
TGCAGCGTTCTAACAGGGCGAGAGCAGTACTTC
CSVLTGREQYF
>.|TRBV6-6|.|TRBJ1-2
TGTGCCAGCAGCTCGGGTGGGTGGGACCACGCATCTTCTAACTATGGCTACACCTTC
CASSSGGWDHASSNYGYTF
>.|TRBV12-3/TRBV12-4|.|TRBJ1-2
TGTGCCACCTGGGGACGGAGCTATGGCTACACCTTC
CATWGRSYGYTF
>TRBD1|TRBV11-3|.|TRBJ1-6
TGTGCCAGCAGCTTAGGGACAGGGGGAAGGCCCCTCCACTTT
CASSLGTGGRPLHF
>TRBD2|TRBV7-6|.|TRBJ2-2
TGTGCCAGCAGCCTGGGGCTAGCGGGAGGTTCCGGGGAGCTGTTTTTT
CASSLGLAGGSGELFF
>.|TRBV5-6|.|TRBJ2-3
TGTGCCAGCAGCCCAGGTGAGGCCGGGGGCACAGATACGCAGTATTTT
CASSPGEAGGTDTQYF
>.|TRBV28|.|TRBJ2-1
TGTGCCAGCAGCTGGCCGGCTGTATCCTCAAATGAGCAGTTCTTC
CASSWPAVSSNEQFF
>TRBD1|TRBV7-2|.|TRBJ1-2
TGTGCCAGCAGCTTCTCGGGACAGGGAAACTATGGCTACACCTTC
CASSFSGQGNYGYTF
>.|TRBV5-8|.|TRBJ2-2
TGTGCCAGCTTCAATCCCCCTCCCTTTACGCTGAACACCGGGGAGCTGTTTTTT
CASFNPPPFTLNTGELFF
>TRBD1|TRBV6-1|few|TRBJ2-7
TGTGCCAGCAGTGATCGGGACAGGGTCTCCTACGAGCAGTACTTC
CASSDRDRVSYEQYF
>TRBD2|TRBV4-3|.|TRBJ2-3
TGCGCCAGCAGCCAAGATGGGACTAAGAGAGATACGCAGTATTTT
CASSQDGTKRDTQYF
>.|TRBV14|.|TRBJ1-1
TGTGCCAGCAGCCAAGGGCAGGCTACGAACACTGAAGCTTTCTTT
CASSQGQATNTEAFF